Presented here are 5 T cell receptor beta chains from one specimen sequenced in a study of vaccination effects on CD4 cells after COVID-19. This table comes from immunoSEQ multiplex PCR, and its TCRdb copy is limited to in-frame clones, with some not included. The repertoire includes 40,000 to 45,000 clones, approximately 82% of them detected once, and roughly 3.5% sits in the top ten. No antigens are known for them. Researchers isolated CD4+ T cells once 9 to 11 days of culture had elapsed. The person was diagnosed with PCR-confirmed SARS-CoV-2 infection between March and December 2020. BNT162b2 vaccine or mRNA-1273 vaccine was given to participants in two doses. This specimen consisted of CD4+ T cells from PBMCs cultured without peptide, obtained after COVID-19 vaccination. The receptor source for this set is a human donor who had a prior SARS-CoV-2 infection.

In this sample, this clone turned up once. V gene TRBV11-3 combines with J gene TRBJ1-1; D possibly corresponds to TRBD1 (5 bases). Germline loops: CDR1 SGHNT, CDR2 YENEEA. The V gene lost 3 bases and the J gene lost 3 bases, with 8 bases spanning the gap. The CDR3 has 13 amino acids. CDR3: CASSLGRHTEAFF. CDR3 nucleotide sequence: TGTGCCAGCAGCTTGGGGCGGCACACTGAAGCTTTCTTT.

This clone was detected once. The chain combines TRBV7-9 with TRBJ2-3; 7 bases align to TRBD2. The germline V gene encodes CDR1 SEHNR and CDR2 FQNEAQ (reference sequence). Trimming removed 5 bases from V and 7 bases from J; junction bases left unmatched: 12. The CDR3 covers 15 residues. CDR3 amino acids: CASSPKRRETNTQYF. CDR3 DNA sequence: TGTGCCAGCAGCCCGAAGCGGCGGGAGACGAATACGCAGTATTTT.

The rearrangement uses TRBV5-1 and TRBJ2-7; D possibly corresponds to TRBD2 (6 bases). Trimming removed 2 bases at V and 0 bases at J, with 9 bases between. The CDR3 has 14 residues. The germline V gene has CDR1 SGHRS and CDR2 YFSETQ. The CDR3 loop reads CASSLERASYEQYF. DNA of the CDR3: TGCGCCAGCAGCTTAGAGCGGGCCTCCTACGAGCAGTACTTC. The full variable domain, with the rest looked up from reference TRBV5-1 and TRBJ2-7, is KAGVTQTPRYLIKTRGQQVTLSCSPISGHRSVSWYQQTPGQGLQFLFEYFSETQRNKGNFPGRFSGRQFSNSRSEMNVSTLELGDSALYLCASSLERASYEQYFGPGTRLTVT.

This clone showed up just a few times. CDR3 nucleotides: TGTGCCGCCGGGGGGGGACTCGGCACGCAGTATTTT. Amino acids: CAAGGGLGTQYF. The chain links TRBV25-1 to TRBJ2-3, with 8 positions matching TRBD2. Per the germline V gene, CDR1 is MGHDK and CDR2 is SYGVNS. The CDR3 length is 12 residues. V trimming: 11 bases; J trimming: 9 bases; junction bases outside the gene matches: 10.

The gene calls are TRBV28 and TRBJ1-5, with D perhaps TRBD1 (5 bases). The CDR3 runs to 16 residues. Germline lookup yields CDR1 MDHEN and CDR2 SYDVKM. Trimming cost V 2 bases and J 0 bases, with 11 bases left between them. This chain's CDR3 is CASSLADRYSNQPQHF. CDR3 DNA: TGTGCCAGCAGTTTAGCCGACAGATATAGCAATCAGCCCCAGCATTTT.